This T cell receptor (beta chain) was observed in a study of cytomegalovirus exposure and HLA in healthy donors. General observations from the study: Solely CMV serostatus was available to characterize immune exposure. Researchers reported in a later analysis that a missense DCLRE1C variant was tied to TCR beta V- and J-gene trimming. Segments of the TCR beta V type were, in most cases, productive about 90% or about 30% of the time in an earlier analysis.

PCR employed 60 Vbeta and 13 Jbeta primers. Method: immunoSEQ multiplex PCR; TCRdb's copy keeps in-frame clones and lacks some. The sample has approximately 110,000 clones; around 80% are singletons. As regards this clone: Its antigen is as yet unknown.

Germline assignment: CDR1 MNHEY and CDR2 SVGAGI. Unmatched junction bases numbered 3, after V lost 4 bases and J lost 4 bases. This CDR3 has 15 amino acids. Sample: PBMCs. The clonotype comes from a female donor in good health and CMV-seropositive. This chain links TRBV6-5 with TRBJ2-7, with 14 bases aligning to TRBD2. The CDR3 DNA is TGTGCCAGCAGTTCCCGACTAGCGGGAGGGTACGAGCAGTACTTC. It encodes CASSSRLAGGYEQYF.